Included here is one T cell receptor beta chain sequence, with context. This entry belongs to a study of blood T cell repertoires in COVID-19. Sequencing used immunoSEQ multiplex PCR; TCRdb keeps in-frame clones, though not all of them. Among 110,000 or so clones listed, roughly 87% were seen once. This TCR was sampled from a human donor in a cohort sampled during active COVID-19. Sequenced sample: peripheral blood.

The DNA of the CDR3 is TGCGCCAGCAGATCTCAGGGTGTTGGGGGGAGAAACACTGAAGCTTTCTTT. It is translated as CASRSQGVGGRNTEAFF. The chain links TRBV5-1 to TRBJ1-1; tentative D call: TRBD1 (5 bases). V was pared by 5 bases and J by 2 bases, with 22 bases between. The CDR3 loop spans 17 amino acids. Looked up from germline, CDR1 is SGHRS and CDR2 is YFSETQ.